The 21 T cell receptor beta chains below all came from one sample that was sequenced in a study of cytotoxic CD8 clonotypes in ibrutinib-treated CLL. Here immunoSEQ multiplex PCR was the method, and the copy in TCRdb shows in-frame clones only, minus some. This table holds fewer than 50,000 clones, 50% to 75% found once. The sample here was PBMCs, taken after 24 months of ibrutinib treatment. The receptors were sampled from a human donor with chronic lymphocytic leukemia.

The chain uses TRBV7-2 and TRBJ2-3; 9 positions match TRBD2. J gave up 6 bases and V 6 bases, and 4 bases lay outside the gene matches. The V gene's germline CDR1 is SGHTA and CDR2 FQGNSA. The CDR3 loop spans 13 amino acids. CDR3: CASRALAGDTQYF. CDR3 DNA sequence: TGTGCCAGCAGGGCCCTAGCGGGGGATACGCAGTATTTT.

As to this clone: Mismatch with germline at one junction end may stem from a read error. This rearrangement joins TRBV5-1 to TRBJ2-1; D is unresolved. The germline V gene has CDR1 SGHRS and CDR2 YFSETQ. This CDR3 spans 16 amino acids. As DNA, the CDR3 is TGCGCCAGTAGCTTCTCGACTCAGAGCTCCTACAATGAGCAGTTCTTC. Amino acid sequence: CASSFSTQSSYNEQFF.

This rearrangement joins TRBV11-1 to TRBJ2-3; D remains ambiguous. Germline assignment: CDR1 SGHAT and CDR2 FQDESV (reference sequence). The CDR3 has 15 amino acids. With 3 bases removed from V and 4 bases from J, the gap between germline ends came to 14 bases. The CDR3 loop is CASSFAPVGSDTQYF. The CDR3 DNA reads TGTGCCAGCAGCTTCGCCCCCGTAGGGTCAGATACGCAGTATTTT.

The chain joins TRBV7-8 to TRBJ2-7; TRBD2 aligns across 8 bases. The CDR3 is 15 residues long. Losses at the gene ends were 3 bases for V and 0 bases for J; bases not matched to a gene: 4. The germline gives CDR1 SGHVS, CDR2 FQNEAQ. The CDR3 is CASSFQRGPSYEQYF. The CDR3 DNA follows: TGTGCCAGCAGCTTTCAGCGGGGGCCCTCCTACGAGCAGTACTTC.

The chain carries TRBV2 and TRBJ2-7; 7 bases fit TRBD2. The CDR3 consists of 15 residues. Germline-derived CDR1 and CDR2 are SNHLY and FYNNEI. V was clipped by 7 bases and J by 3 bases; unmatched bases: 12. The CDR3 loop is CASNEGRDYDYEQYF. The CDR3, as DNA: TGTGCCAGCAACGAGGGAAGGGACTACGACTACGAGCAGTACTTC.

The rearrangement links TRBV5-1 to TRBJ2-3; a possible D gene is TRBD1 (5 bases). Trimming removed 0 bases at V and 10 bases at J, with 9 bases between. CDR1 and CDR2 from the germline V gene are SGHRS and YFSETQ. The CDR3 is made up of 12 amino acids. The CDR3: CASSLEGAPQYF. The CDR3 DNA follows: TGCGCCAGCAGCTTGGAAGGGGCCCCGCAGTATTTT.

The J gene is TRBJ2-5, the V gene TRBV18; 7 positions agree with TRBD1. V shed 2 bases and J 1 base; nucleotides not matched to a gene: 7. This CDR3 contains 16 residues. Germline V gene data show CDR1 as KGHSH and CDR2 as LQKENI. CDR3 DNA sequence: TGTGCCAGCTCACCAACAAGACAGGGTGTCCAAGAGACCCAGTACTTC. Its translation: CASSPTRQGVQETQYF.

This clone was observed once. The chain carries TRBV4-1 and TRBJ2-5, with D unclear. V lost 4 bases and J lost 5, with 14 bases in between. CDR3 length equals 14 residues. The germline V gene has CDR1 MGHRA and CDR2 YSYEKL. The CDR3: CASSPATSGETQYF. The CDR3 nucleotides read TGCGCCAGCAGCCCTGCTACTTCGGGCGAGACCCAGTACTTC.

The chain employs TRBV4-2 and TRBJ2-5, with D maybe TRBD2 (6 bases). Germline values: CDR1 LGHNA, CDR2 YNFKEQ. The CDR3 is 17 amino acids. Trimming took 1 base from V and 0 from J, leaving 15 bases between them. The CDR3 sequence: CASSQVGAGTYQETQYF. CDR3 nucleotides: TGTGCCAGCAGCCAAGTCGGGGCGGGGACGTACCAAGAGACCCAGTACTTC.

The chain carries TRBV10-3 and TRBJ2-7; maybe TRBD2 (5 bases). The CDR3 covers 12 residues. With 6 bases removed from V and 2 bases from J, the gap between germline ends came to 8 bases. Germline CDR1 and CDR2: ENHRY and SYGVKD. CDR3 sequence: CAIRGDAYEQYF. DNA for the CDR3: TGTGCCATCAGGGGAGACGCCTACGAGCAGTACTTC.

The rearrangement joins TRBV28 to TRBJ2-7, with no clear D. The length of the CDR3 is 12 residues. Germline lookup yields CDR1 MDHEN and CDR2 SYDVKM. Trimming took 6 bases from V and 4 from J, leaving 10 bases between them. CDR3 amino acids: CASRESGYEQYF. The CDR3 nucleotides are TGTGCCAGCAGGGAATCGGGTTACGAGCAGTACTTC. The variable domain in full, with the rest retrieved from reference TRBV28 and TRBJ2-7, is DVKVTQSSRYLVKRTGEKVFLECVQDMDHENMFWYRQDPGLGLRLIYFSYDVKMKEKGDIPEGYSVSREKKERFSLILESASTNQTSMYLCASRESGYEQYFGPGTRLTVT.

V is TRBV5-1 and J is TRBJ1-1; 7 positions match TRBD1. CDR3 length: 16 amino acids. The germline V gene has CDR1 SGHRS and CDR2 YFSETQ. After removal of 4 bases from V and 0 bases from J, the junction contained 9 bases not matched to a gene. The CDR3 loop reads CASSIGTAPLNTEAFF. The CDR3 region has the DNA TGCGCCAGCAGCATCGGGACAGCACCTTTGAACACTGAAGCTTTCTTT.

V is TRBV29-1 and J is TRBJ1-2; 10 nucleotides agree with TRBD1. The CDR3 runs to 13 residues. Germline V gene lookup returns CDR1 SQVTM and CDR2 ANQGSEA. The ends lost 6 bases at V and 6 bases at J; junction bases unmatched: 7. The CDR3 region is CSVRDRGIHGYTF. The DNA of the CDR3 is TGCAGCGTAAGGGACAGGGGAATTCATGGCTACACCTTC. Complete variable domain (other parts from reference TRBV29-1 and TRBJ1-2): SAVISQKPSRDICQRGTSLTIQCQVDSQVTMMFWYRQQPGQSLTLIATANQGSEATYESGFVIDKFPISRPNLTFSTLTVSNMSPEDSSIYLCSVRDRGIHGYTFGSGTRLTVV.

This chain joins TRBV19 and TRBJ2-7; D possibly matches TRBD1 or TRBD2 (7 bases each). V lost 5 bases, J lost 5 bases, and 19 bases lay in between. The germline V gene has CDR1 LNHDA and CDR2 SQIVND (reference sequence). The CDR3 covers 15 residues. CDR3 amino acids: CASSLAEDRVHEQYF. The DNA for the CDR3 is TGTGCCAGTAGTCTAGCGGAAGACAGGGTCCACGAGCAGTACTTC. The full variable domain, rest sourced from reference TRBV19 and TRBJ2-7, is DGGITQSPKYLFRKEGQNVTLSCEQNLNHDAMYWYRQDPGQGLRLIYYSQIVNDFQKGDIAEGYSVSREKKESFPLTVTSAQKNPTAFYLCASSLAEDRVHEQYFGPGTRLTVT.

The chain combines TRBV5-1 with TRBJ2-7; TRBD2 matches 9 bases. The trim removed 3 bases at V and 1 base at J, leaving 5 bases unmatched. The V gene's germline CDR1 is SGHRS and CDR2 YFSETQ. CDR3 length: 15 amino acids. Here the CDR3 reads CASSSLSGRSYEQYF. CDR3 bases: TGCGCCAGCAGCTCGTTAAGCGGGAGGTCCTACGAGCAGTACTTC.

The chain uses TRBV2 and TRBJ1-6; D gene unclear. Trimming left V 1 base short and J 8 bases short, with 12 bases between. The germline gives CDR1 SNHLY, CDR2 FYNNEI. This CDR3 is 15 amino acids long. CDR3 region: CASSEEAPSYSPLHF. As DNA, the CDR3 is TGTGCCAGCAGTGAAGAGGCCCCGTCCTATTCACCCCTCCACTTT.

The V and J genes are TRBV6-5 and TRBJ2-1; 10 bases agree with TRBD2. This CDR3 is built from 15 residues. With 0 bases clipped from V and 7 bases from J, the junction kept 3 bases outside the gene matches. The germline V gene has CDR1 MNHEY and CDR2 SVGAGI. The DNA for the CDR3 is TGTGCCAGCAGTTACTCGATGGGACTAGCGAATGAGCAGTTCTTC. Its translation: CASSYSMGLANEQFF.

The chain joins TRBV15 to TRBJ1-2, with D possibly being TRBD1 (6 bases). Deletions cut 1 base from V and 4 bases from J, with 7 bases between. From germline, CDR1 is LNHNV and CDR2 YYDKDF (reference sequence). This CDR3 region has 13 residues. The CDR3 reads CATSRAQGYGYTF. The CDR3 coding sequence is TGTGCCACCAGCAGAGCACAGGGCTATGGCTACACCTTC.

The genes are TRBV1 and TRBJ2-3; the tabulated D call, TRBD1, remains unverified against the DNA. TRBV1 is termed a pseudogene. CDR3 size: 16 residues. The CDR3 coding sequence is TGCACCAGCAGGACAGGGAGTGGGTCTAGCACAGATACGCAGTATTTT. This sequence encodes CTSRTGSGSSTDTQYF.

The chain couples TRBV6-1 to TRBJ2-2; 9 bases map to TRBD1. The CDR3 runs 15 residues. Germline V CDR1 and CDR2: MNHNS, SASEGT. The J segment lost 7 bases and the V segment lost 6 bases, leaving 9 bases of the junction unmatched. The CDR3 nucleotides are TGTGCCAGCAGGCGGGACAGGGTACCAATCGGGGAGCTGTTTTTT. Protein sequence: CASRRDRVPIGELFF.

The chain is built from TRBV19 and TRBJ2-2; the match to TRBD2 covers 7 bases. Germline V lookup: CDR1 LNHDA, CDR2 SQIVND (reference sequence). Trimming removed 7 bases from V and 7 bases from J; junction bases left unmatched: 9. The CDR3 totals 14 residues. The CDR3 DNA follows: TGTGCCAGTACCGAGGGAGGGCGAGGCGGGGAGCTGTTTTTT. Its protein is CASTEGGRGGELFF. The variable domain in full, with the rest retrieved from reference TRBV19 and TRBJ2-2, is DGGITQSPKYLFRKEGQNVTLSCEQNLNHDAMYWYRQDPGQGLRLIYYSQIVNDFQKGDIAEGYSVSREKKESFPLTVTSAQKNPTAFYLCASTEGGRGGELFFGEGSRLTVL.